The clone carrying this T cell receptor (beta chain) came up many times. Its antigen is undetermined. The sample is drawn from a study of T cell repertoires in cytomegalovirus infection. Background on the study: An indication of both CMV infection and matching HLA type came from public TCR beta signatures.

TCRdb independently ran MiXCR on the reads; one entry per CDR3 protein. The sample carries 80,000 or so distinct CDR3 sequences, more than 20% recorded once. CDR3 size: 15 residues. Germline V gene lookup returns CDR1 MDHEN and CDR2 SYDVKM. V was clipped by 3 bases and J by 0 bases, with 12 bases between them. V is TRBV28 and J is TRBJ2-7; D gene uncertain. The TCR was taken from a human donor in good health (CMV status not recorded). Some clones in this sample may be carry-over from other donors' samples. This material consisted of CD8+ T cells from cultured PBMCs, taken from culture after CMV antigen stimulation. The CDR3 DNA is TGTGCCAGCAGTTTGCCAGAGAGGAGCTCCTACGAGCAGTACTTC. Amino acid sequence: CASSLPERSSYEQYF.